Included here is one T cell receptor beta chain sequence, with context. Trimming shortened V by 2 bases and J by 8 bases, and 16 bases separated the two germline ends. The CDR3 length is 14 residues. Germline CDR1 SGDLS, CDR2 YYNGEE. The data stem from a study of shared clonotypes between healthy human individuals. Study-wide background: In total, the donors were a couple of women and a few men aged 18 to 49.

A CD45RA+ naive subset and a CD45RA-negative memory subset were split from CD4+ cells. Deep level was the assay's run setting. Assay: immunoSEQ multiplex PCR; the TCRdb copy retains only in-frame clones and omits some. This table has over a million clones, 78% appearing once. The source material was memory CD4+ T cells from PBMCs. Regarding subset: CD45RA-negative fraction. This clonotype originated in a young man in good health. Some clones in this sample may be carry-over from other donors' samples. The chain links TRBV9 to TRBJ1-2; D possibly corresponds to TRBD1 (5 bases). CDR3 sequence (DNA): TGTGCCAGCAGCGTTCAGGACGCGGGGACGGGCTACACCTTC. Its protein is CASSVQDAGTGYTF. Full variable domain (outside the CDR3, taken from reference TRBV9 and TRBJ1-2): DSGVTQTPKHLITATGQRVTLRCSPRSGDLSVYWYQQSLDQGLQFLIQYYNGEERAKGNILERFSAQQFPDLHSELNLSSLELGDSALYFCASSVQDAGTGYTFGSGTRLTVV.